This T cell receptor (beta chain) was sequenced during a study of cytomegalovirus exposure and HLA in healthy donors. Points from the study as a whole: The majority of TCR sequences were rare, yet some public TCRs appeared in many donors. TCR beta sequences numbering over 15,000 were associated with HLA alleles at 0.05 false discovery rate in a later analysis. Some highly shared sequence variants likely arose as a pipeline artifact.

PCR involved 60 Vbeta and 13 Jbeta primers. Clones were read by immunoSEQ multiplex PCR, and TCRdb kept only the in-frame ones, dropping some. The repertoire holds under 130,000 clones, with 83% as singletons. Germline trimming cut 3 bases from V and 3 bases from J; bases unmatched to any gene: 1. This CDR3 has 13 amino acids. CDR1 is GTSNPN, CDR2 SVGIG, per germline (reference sequence). Regarding this clone: Its target is unknown.

Sequenced sample: PBMCs. The genes are TRBV30 and TRBJ2-2, with TRBD2 matching 7 bases. This receptor was identified in a man aged 18 to 30 in good health and CMV-seronegative. CDR3 region: CAWSTSDTGELFF. In DNA form, the CDR3 reads TGTGCCTGGAGCACTAGCGACACCGGGGAGCTGTTTTTT.